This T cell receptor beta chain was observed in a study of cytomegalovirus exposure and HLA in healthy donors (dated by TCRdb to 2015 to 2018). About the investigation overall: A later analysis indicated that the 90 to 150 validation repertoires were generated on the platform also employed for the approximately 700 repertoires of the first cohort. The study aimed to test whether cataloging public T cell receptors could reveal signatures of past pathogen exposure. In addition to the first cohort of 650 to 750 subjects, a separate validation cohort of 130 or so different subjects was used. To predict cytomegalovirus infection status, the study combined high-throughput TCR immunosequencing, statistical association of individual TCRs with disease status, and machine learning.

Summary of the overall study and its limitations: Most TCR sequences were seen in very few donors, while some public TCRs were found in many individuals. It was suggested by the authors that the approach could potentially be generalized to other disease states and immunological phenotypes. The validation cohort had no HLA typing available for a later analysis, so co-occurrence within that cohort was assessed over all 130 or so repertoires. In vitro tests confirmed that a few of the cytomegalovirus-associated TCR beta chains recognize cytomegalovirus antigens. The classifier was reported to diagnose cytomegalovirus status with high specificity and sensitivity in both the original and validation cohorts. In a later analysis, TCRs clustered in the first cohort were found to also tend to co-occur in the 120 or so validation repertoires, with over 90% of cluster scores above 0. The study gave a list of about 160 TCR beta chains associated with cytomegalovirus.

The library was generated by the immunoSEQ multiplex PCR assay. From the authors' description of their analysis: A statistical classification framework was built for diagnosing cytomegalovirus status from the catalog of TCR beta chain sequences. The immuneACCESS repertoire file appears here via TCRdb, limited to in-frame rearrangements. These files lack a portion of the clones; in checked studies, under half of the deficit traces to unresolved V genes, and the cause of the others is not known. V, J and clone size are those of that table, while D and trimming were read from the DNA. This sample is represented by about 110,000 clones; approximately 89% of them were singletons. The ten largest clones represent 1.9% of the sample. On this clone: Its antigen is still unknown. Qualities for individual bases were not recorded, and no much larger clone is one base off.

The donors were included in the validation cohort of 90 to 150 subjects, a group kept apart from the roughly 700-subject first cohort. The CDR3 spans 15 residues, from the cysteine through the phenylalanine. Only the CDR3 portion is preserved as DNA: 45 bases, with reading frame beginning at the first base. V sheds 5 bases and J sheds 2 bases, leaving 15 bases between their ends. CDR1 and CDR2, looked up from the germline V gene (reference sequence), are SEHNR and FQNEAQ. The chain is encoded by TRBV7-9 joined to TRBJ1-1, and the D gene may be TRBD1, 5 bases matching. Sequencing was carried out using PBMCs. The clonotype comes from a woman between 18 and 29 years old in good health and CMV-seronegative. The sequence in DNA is TGTGCCAGCAGCGATCCGGGGAGGGGAAACACTGAAGCTTTCTTT. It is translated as CASSDPGRGNTEAFF.